The 23 T cell receptor beta chains listed next were all sequenced from one sample in a study of Ad26.COV2.S vaccination and SARS-CoV-2 variants. The repertoire was sequenced with immunoSEQ multiplex PCR; TCRdb's copy has only in-frame clones and lacks some. The sample lists fewer than 900,000 clones, 89% occurring once. The treatment: 15 to 20 received Ad26.COV2.S at low or high dose, single or two shots; roughly five received placebo; per-sample allocation not given. Sample collection was performed on day 63 after the first vaccine or placebo injection. The specimen comprised peripheral blood, sampled in a trial of Ad26.COV2.S vaccine versus placebo. The receptors were sampled from a person aged 18-60 years who received the Ad26.COV2.S COVID-19 vaccine or a placebo.

This clone came up a few times. In nucleotides, the CDR3 is TGTGCCATCAGTGAGATTCCGGGACGGGGATACGGGGGCAATCAGCCCCAGCATTTT. It translates to CAISEIPGRGYGGNQPQHF. The rearrangement joins TRBV10-3 to TRBJ1-5; TRBD1 might be the D (5 bases). This CDR3 has 19 residues. V was pared by 2 bases and J by 2 bases, with 22 bases between. The V gene's germline CDR1 is ENHRY and CDR2 SYGVKD.

V gene TRBV2 combines with J gene TRBJ1-2, with D uncertain. With 7 bases removed from V and 2 bases from J, the gap between germline ends came to 14 bases. The germline V gene encodes CDR1 SNHLY and CDR2 FYNNEI. The CDR3 sequence is 14 residues long. CDR3 nucleotide sequence: TGTGCCAGCACCGAGAACGGAGGGAACTATGGCTACACCTTC. It encodes CASTENGGNYGYTF.

This clone was seen once. The gene calls are TRBV5-4 and TRBJ2-1; D possibly matches TRBD1 or TRBD2 (6 bases each). CDR3 size: 17 residues. Trimming took off 4 bases at V and 8 bases at J, with 25 bases between the two ends. Germline-derived CDR1 and CDR2 are SGHNT and YYREEE (reference sequence). As DNA, the CDR3 is TGTGCCAGCAGCGCACGGGTACAGGGCGGAGGGATCCATGAGCAGTTCTTC. This sequence encodes CASSARVQGGGIHEQFF.

V usage is TRBV30 and J usage is TRBJ2-5, with D uncertain. This CDR3 region has 11 residues. Germline CDR1 is GTSNPN and CDR2 is SVGIG (reference sequence). V gave up 7 bases and J gave up 5 bases, with 11 bases separating them. The CDR3 nucleotides read TGTGCCTACCTCGAGGTGGAGACCCAGTACTTC. Protein: CAYLEVETQYF.

This clone was observed a handful of times. The V call is TRBV2, the J call TRBJ1-1, with TRBD1 identical over 7 bases. Germline loops: CDR1 SNHLY, CDR2 FYNNEI. The CDR3 covers 14 residues. The V and J ends lost 5 bases and 1 base, in that order; junction bases with no gene match: 4. CDR3 nucleotides: TGTGCCAGCAGTTGGGGACAGACGAACACTGAAGCTTTCTTT. This sequence encodes CASSWGQTNTEAFF. Full variable domain (remainder filled in from reference TRBV2 and TRBJ1-1): EPEVTQTPSHQVTQMGQEVILRCVPISNHLYFYWYRQILGQKVEFLVSFYNNEISEKSEIFDDQFSVERPDGSNFTLKIRSTKLEDSAMYFCASSWGQTNTEAFFGQGTRLTVV.

The genes are TRBV7-8 and TRBJ1-1, with a tentative D call TRBD1 (6 bases). The CDR3 spans 13 residues. With 5 bases removed from V and 1 base from J, the gap between germline ends came to 8 bases. CDR1 SGHVS and CDR2 FQNEAQ come from the germline V gene. The CDR3: CASSTGRNTEAFF. As DNA, the CDR3 is TGTGCCAGCAGCACAGGGAGGAACACTGAAGCTTTCTTT. Full variable domain (rest looked up from reference TRBV7-8 and TRBJ1-1): GAGVSQSPRYKVAKRGQDVALRCDPISGHVSLFWYQQALGQGPEFLTYFQNEAQLDKSGLPSDRFFAERPEGSVSTLKIQRTQQEDSAVYLCASSTGRNTEAFFGQGTRLTVV.

The rearrangement links TRBV19 to TRBJ2-3, with TRBD2 identical over 8 bases. This CDR3 spans 14 amino acids. Germline values: CDR1 LNHDA, CDR2 SQIVND (reference sequence). Trimming took 7 bases from V and 5 from J; bases not matched to a gene: 8. The CDR3 reads CASKEAGAGDTQYF. The CDR3, as DNA: TGTGCCAGTAAAGAAGCGGGAGCAGGAGATACGCAGTATTTT.

The CDR3 is CASSWGRGEDTQYF. As DNA, the CDR3 is TGTGCCAGCAGCTGGGGCAGGGGAGAGGATACGCAGTATTTT. The genes are TRBV7-6 and TRBJ2-3, with D tentatively TRBD1 (6 bases). This CDR3 is 14 amino acids long. V was shortened by 4 bases and J by 6 bases, with 14 bases between the two germline ends. Germline values: CDR1 SGHVS, CDR2 FNYEAQ.

The chain carries TRBV6-2 or TRBV6-3 and TRBJ2-5; D is perhaps TRBD1 or TRBD2 (5 bases each). This CDR3 is built from 15 residues. V was cut by 5 bases and J by 7 bases, with 20 bases left in between. Germline V gene sequence: CDR1 MNHEY, CDR2 SVGEGT. CDR3 sequence (DNA): TGTGCCAGCAGTCCCCCAGCCGGGACGTTAGGGACCCAGTACTTC. It specifies CASSPPAGTLGTQYF.

This clone is a singleton in its sample. This same CDR3 is encoded by further DNA sequences in the sample. The chain uses TRBV5-4 and TRBJ2-1; 9 nucleotides match TRBD2. Germline-derived CDR1 and CDR2 are SGHNT and YYREEE (reference sequence). V was pared by 2 bases and J by 4 bases, with 4 bases of the junction left unmatched. CDR3 length: 15 residues. CDR3 loop: CASSLVAGVYNEQFF. The CDR3 coding sequence is TGTGCCAGCAGCTTAGTAGCGGGGGTATACAATGAGCAGTTCTTC.

V usage is TRBV29-1 and J usage is TRBJ2-5, with a tentative D call TRBD1 (6 bases). CDR1 is SQVTM and CDR2 is ANQGSEA in the germline V gene. Trimming shortened V by 4 bases and J by 4 bases, and 13 bases separated the two germline ends. The CDR3 loop spans 13 amino acids. The CDR3 DNA reads TGCAGCGTTGTGTCGCAGGGGAGAGAGACCCAGTACTTC. Translating gives CSVVSQGRETQYF.

This clone was seen a single time. This chain connects TRBV7-9 to TRBJ2-2; TRBD1 aligns across 8 bases. Unmatched junction bases numbered 6, after V lost 5 bases and J lost 1 base. Germline values: CDR1 SEHNR, CDR2 FQNEAQ (reference sequence). This CDR3 is 16 amino acids long. The CDR3 protein is CASSASGTGNTGELFF. The CDR3 bases are TGTGCCAGCAGCGCCTCCGGGACAGGGAACACCGGGGAGCTGTTTTTT. The whole variable domain, filled in from reference TRBV7-9 and TRBJ2-2, reads DTGVSQNPRHKITKRGQNVTFRCDPISEHNRLYWYRQTLGQGPEFLTYFQNEAQLEKSRLLSDRFSAERPKGSFSTLEIQRTEQGDSAMYLCASSASGTGNTGELFFGEGSRLTVL.

Here the CDR3 DNA reads TGTGCCAGCAGTCCTCTCGGACTAGCGGGTCTTGTTCCTAGCACAGATACGCAGTATTTT. Residues: CASSPLGLAGLVPSTDTQYF. This chain uses TRBV27 with TRBJ2-3; TRBD2 matches 11 bases. This CDR3 has 20 amino acids. The ends lost 5 bases at V and 0 bases at J; junction bases unmatched: 16. CDR1 is MNHEY and CDR2 is SMNVEV in the germline V gene (reference sequence).

As concerns this clone: Sequence at one end of the junction differs from germline and may be a read error. The gene calls are TRBV2 and TRBJ2-7; D remains unclear. CDR1 is SNHLY, CDR2 FYNNEI, per germline. The CDR3 runs 11 residues. This chain's CDR3 is CASSGTTPQGF. CDR3 nucleotides: TGTGCCAGCAGTGGAACGACACCCCAAGGCTTC.

This clone was counted a few times. The chain couples TRBV15 to TRBJ1-6; D is uncertain. Germline V gives CDR1 LNHNV, CDR2 YYDKDF (reference sequence). CDR3 length: 14 residues. Trimming shortened V by 0 bases and J by 13 bases, and 13 bases separated the two germline ends. The CDR3 bases are TGTGCCACCAGCAGAGATCTTGGAGACGGGCCCCTCCACTTT. It yields the protein CATSRDLGDGPLHF.

CDR3: CASRFQVGGNYGYTF. As DNA, the CDR3 is TGTGCCAGTCGATTCCAGGTTGGAGGGAACTATGGCTACACCTTC. The chain carries TRBV19 and TRBJ1-2, with D hard to call. V gave up 8 bases and J gave up 2 bases, with 18 bases separating them. The CDR3 covers 15 residues. Germline CDR1 is LNHDA and CDR2 is SQIVND (reference sequence).

The chain combines TRBV5-4 with TRBJ2-7, with TRBD2 identical over 8 bases. The CDR3 is 15 residues long. The V gene's germline CDR1 is SGHNT and CDR2 YYREEE (reference sequence). The J segment lost 5 bases and the V segment lost 1 base, leaving 8 bases of the junction unmatched. The CDR3 here is CASSLSSGSFNEQYF. The CDR3 DNA reads as TGTGCCAGCAGCTTGTCCAGCGGGAGTTTCAACGAGCAGTACTTC. Full variable domain (missing parts from reference TRBV5-4 and TRBJ2-7): ETGVTQSPTHLIKTRGQQVTLRCSSQSGHNTVSWYQQALGQGPQFIFQYYREEENGRGNFPPRFSGLQFPNYSSELNVNALELDDSALYLCASSLSSGSFNEQYFGPGTRLTVT.

This clone was detected a few times. The chain couples TRBV4-2 to TRBJ2-7, with 8 bases aligning to TRBD2. Germline CDR1 LGHNA, CDR2 YNFKEQ. Unmatched junction bases numbered 10, after V lost 4 bases and J lost 2 bases. The CDR3 length is 16 residues. The CDR3 DNA follows: TGTGCCAGCAGCCCTGTAGCGGGGAAAGATCCCTACGAGCAGTACTTC. This sequence encodes CASSPVAGKDPYEQYF.

The gene calls are TRBV10-3 and TRBJ2-2; D call uncertain. Germline V gene data show CDR1 as ENHRY and CDR2 as SYGVKD. Trimming cost V 8 bases and J 7 bases, with 11 bases left between them. The CDR3 has 12 residues. This CDR3 reads CAIRAGGGELFF. DNA of the CDR3: TGTGCCATCCGGGCAGGCGGCGGGGAGCTGTTTTTT.

V and J are TRBV7-2 and TRBJ1-5; 10 nucleotides agree with TRBD1. Per the germline V gene, CDR1 is SGHTA and CDR2 is FQGNSA. Trimming took 4 bases from V and 9 from J; bases not matched to a gene: 6. The CDR3 is made up of 14 amino acids. Here the CDR3 DNA reads TGTGCCAGCAGCTACGGACAGGGGGGATGGCCCCAGCATTTT. Protein sequence: CASSYGQGGWPQHF.

The V call is TRBV18, the J call TRBJ1-3, with a weak D call TRBD1 (6 bases). The CDR3 contains 17 residues. Germline CDR1 and CDR2: KGHSH and LQKENI. Trimming took 3 bases from V and 0 from J, leaving 15 bases between them. The CDR3 loop is CASSPPVGTHSGNTIYF. For the CDR3, the DNA is TGTGCCAGCTCACCCCCAGTAGGGACACACTCTGGAAACACCATATATTTT.

The chain links TRBV6-6 to TRBJ1-1; a possible D gene is TRBD1 (5 bases). With 4 bases removed from V and 1 base from J, the gap between germline ends came to 10 bases. The CDR3 consists of 14 residues. CDR1 and CDR2 from the germline V gene are MNHNY and SVGAGI (reference sequence). This chain's CDR3 is CASSWPGENTEAFF. CDR3 coding DNA: TGTGCCAGCAGTTGGCCGGGGGAGAACACTGAAGCTTTCTTT.

The rearrangement uses TRBV18 and TRBJ1-6; 8 bases agree with TRBD1. Germline V lookup: CDR1 KGHSH, CDR2 LQKENI. The V gene end was trimmed by 6 bases and the J gene end by 9 bases; junction bases not matched to a gene: 7. CDR3 length: 14 residues. The CDR3 region has the DNA TGTGCCAGCTCCCAGGACAGGGACGGTTCACCCCTCCACTTT. This gives the protein CASSQDRDGSPLHF.